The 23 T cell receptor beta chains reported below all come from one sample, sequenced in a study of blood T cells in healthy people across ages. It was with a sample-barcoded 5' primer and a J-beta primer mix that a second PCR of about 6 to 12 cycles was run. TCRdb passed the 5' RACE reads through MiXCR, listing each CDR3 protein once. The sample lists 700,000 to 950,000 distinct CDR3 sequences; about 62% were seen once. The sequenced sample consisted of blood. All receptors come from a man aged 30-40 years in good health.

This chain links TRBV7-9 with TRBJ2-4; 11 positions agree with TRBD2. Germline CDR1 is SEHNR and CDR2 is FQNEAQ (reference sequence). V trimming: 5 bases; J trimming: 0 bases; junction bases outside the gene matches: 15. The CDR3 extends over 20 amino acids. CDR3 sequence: CASSHTAGLAVRPAKNIQYF. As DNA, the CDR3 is TGTGCCAGCAGCCACACGGCGGGACTAGCGGTTCGCCCAGCCAAAAACATTCAGTACTTC. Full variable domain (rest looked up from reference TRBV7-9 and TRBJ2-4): DTGVSQNPRHKITKRGQNVTFRCDPISEHNRLYWYRQTLGQGPEFLTYFQNEAQLEKSRLLSDRFSAERPKGSFSTLEIQRTEQGDSAMYLCASSHTAGLAVRPAKNIQYFGAGTRLSVL.

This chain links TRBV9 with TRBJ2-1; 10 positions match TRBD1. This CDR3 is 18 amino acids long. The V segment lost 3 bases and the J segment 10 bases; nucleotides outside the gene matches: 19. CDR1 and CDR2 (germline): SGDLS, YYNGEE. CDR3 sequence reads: CASSAASLGTGVLGEQFF. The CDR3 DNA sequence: TGTGCCAGCAGCGCCGCCTCCCTCGGGACAGGGGTTTTGGGGGAGCAGTTCTTC.

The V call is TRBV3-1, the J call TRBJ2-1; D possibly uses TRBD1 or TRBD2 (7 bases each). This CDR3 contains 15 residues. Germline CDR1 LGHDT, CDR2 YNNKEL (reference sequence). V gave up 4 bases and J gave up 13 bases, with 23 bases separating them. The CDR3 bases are TGTGCCAGCAGCCTCGGGGCAGGGGGGACTATTTTCCAGTTCTTC. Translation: CASSLGAGGTIFQFF.

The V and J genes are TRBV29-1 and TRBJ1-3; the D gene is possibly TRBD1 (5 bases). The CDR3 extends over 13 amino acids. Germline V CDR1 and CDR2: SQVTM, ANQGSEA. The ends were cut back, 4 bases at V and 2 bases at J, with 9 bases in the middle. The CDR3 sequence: CSVGKGAGNTIYF. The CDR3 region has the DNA TGCAGCGTTGGCAAAGGGGCTGGAAACACCATATATTTT.

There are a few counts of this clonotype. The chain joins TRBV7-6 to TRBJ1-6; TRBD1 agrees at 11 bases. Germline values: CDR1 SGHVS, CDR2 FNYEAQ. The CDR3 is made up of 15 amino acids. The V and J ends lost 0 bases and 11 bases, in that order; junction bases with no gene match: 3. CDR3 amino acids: CASSLAGQGVTPLHF. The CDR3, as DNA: TGTGCCAGCAGCTTAGCGGGACAGGGGGTTACACCCCTCCACTTT.

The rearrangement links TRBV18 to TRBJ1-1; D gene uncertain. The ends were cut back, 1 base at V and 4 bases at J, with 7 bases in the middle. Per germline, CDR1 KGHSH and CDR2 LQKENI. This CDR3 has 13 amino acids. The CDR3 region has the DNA TGTGCCAGCTCACCACTGTCGGGCACTGAAGCTTTCTTT. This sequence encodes CASSPLSGTEAFF.

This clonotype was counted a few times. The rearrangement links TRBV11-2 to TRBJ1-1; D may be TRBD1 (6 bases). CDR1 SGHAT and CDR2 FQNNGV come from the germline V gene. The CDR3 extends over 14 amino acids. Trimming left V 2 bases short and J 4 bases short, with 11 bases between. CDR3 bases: TGTGCCAGCAGCTTATACGAAGGGGGCACTGAAGCTTTCTTT. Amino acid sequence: CASSLYEGGTEAFF.

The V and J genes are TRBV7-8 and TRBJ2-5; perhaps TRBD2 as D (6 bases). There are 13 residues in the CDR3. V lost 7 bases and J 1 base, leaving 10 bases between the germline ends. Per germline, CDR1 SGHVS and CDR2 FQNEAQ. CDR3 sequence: CASTRRGQETQYF. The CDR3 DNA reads TGTGCCAGCACCCGGAGGGGCCAAGAGACCCAGTACTTC.

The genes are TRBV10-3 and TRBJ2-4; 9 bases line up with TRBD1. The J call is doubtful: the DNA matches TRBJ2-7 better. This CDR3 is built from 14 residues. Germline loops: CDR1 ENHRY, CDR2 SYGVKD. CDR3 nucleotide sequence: TGTGCCATCAGGAGCCGGGACAGGGACTACGAGCAGTACTTC. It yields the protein CAIRSRDRDYEQYF.

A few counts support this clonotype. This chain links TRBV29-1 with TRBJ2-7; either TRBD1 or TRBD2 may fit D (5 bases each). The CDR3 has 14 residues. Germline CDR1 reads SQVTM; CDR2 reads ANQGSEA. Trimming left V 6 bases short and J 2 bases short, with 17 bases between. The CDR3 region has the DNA TGCAGCGTGACCCCCCAGGGAGAGGCCTACGAGCAGTACTTC. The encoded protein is CSVTPQGEAYEQYF.

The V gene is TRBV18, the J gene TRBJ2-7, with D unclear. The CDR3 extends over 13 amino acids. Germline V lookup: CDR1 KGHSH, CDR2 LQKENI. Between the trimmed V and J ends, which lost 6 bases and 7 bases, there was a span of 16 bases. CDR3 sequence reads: CASSPSPESEQYF. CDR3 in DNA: TGTGCCAGCTCCCCCTCTCCAGAATCGGAGCAGTACTTC.

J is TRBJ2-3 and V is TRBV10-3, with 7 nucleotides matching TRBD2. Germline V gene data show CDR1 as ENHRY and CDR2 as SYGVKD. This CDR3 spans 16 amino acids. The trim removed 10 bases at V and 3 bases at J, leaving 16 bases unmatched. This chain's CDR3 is CATGGRGGSVTDTQYF. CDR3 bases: TGTGCCACCGGGGGACGCGGGGGTTCGGTAACAGATACGCAGTATTTT.

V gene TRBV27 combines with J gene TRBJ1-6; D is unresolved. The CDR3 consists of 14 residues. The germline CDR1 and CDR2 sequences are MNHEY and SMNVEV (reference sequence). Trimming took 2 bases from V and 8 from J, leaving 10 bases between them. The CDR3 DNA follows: TGTGCCAGCAGTTTAGGTAGGGCCGATTCACCCCTCCACTTT. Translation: CASSLGRADSPLHF.

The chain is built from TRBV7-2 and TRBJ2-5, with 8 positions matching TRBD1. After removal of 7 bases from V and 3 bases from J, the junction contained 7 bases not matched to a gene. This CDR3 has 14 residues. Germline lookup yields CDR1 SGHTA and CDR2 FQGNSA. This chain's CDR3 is CASTIGTGKETQYF. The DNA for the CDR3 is TGTGCCAGCACAATCGGGACAGGAAAAGAGACCCAGTACTTC.

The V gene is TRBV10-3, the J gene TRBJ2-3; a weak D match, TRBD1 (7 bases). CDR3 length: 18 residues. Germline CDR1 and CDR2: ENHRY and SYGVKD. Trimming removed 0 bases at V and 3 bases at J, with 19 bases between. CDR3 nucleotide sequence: TGTGCCATCAGTGAGTCGACAAGTGGAGGGGGCTTGACAGATACGCAGTATTTT. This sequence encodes CAISESTSGGGLTDTQYF.

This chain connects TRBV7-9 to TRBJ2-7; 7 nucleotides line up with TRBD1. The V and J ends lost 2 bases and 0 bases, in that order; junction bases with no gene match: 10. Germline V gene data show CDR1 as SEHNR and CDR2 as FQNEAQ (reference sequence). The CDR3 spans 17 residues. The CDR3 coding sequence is TGTGCCAGCAGCTTATTTCCGCCGGACAGGAGCTCCTACGAGCAGTACTTC. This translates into CASSLFPPDRSSYEQYF.

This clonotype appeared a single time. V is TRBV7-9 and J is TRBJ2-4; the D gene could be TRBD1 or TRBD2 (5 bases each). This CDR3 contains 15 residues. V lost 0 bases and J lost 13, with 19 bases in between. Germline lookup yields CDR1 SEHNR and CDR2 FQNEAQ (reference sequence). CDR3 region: CASSLAGPRVLQQYF. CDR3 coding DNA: TGTGCCAGCAGCTTAGCGGGACCCCGTGTGTTACAGCAGTACTTC.

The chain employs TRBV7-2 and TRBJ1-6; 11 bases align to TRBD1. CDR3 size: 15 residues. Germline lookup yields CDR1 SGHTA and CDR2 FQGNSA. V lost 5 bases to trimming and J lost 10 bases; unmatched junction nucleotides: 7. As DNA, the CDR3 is TGTGCCAGCAGCGGGACGGGACAGGGGGTCTCACCCCTCCACTTT. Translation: CASSGTGQGVSPLHF.

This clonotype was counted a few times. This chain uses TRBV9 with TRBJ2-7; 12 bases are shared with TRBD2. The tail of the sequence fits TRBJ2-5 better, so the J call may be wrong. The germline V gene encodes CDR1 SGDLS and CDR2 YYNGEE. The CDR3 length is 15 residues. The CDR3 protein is CASSATSGGRETQYF. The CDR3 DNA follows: TGTGCCAGCAGCGCGACTAGCGGGGGCCGAGAGACCCAGTACTTC.

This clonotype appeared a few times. CDR3 region: CASSLERGLGGDIQYF. CDR3 DNA: TGTGCCAGCAGCTTAGAAAGAGGACTCGGGGGGGACATTCAGTACTTC. The genes are TRBV7-8 and TRBJ2-4, with 8 bases aligning to TRBD2. V gave up 1 base and J gave up 8 bases; unmatched junction bases: 10. Germline V gives CDR1 SGHVS, CDR2 FQNEAQ. The CDR3 has 16 amino acids.

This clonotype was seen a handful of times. Here the CDR3 reads CASSSQAWDGGEQYF. As DNA, the CDR3 is TGTGCCAGCAGCTCCCAGGCCTGGGACGGTGGGGAGCAGTACTTC. The chain combines TRBV7-2 with TRBJ2-7; D might be TRBD1 or TRBD2, each matching 5 bases. From germline, CDR1 is SGHTA and CDR2 FQGNSA. There are 15 residues in the CDR3. The V gene lost 4 bases and the J gene lost 7 bases, with 20 bases spanning the gap.

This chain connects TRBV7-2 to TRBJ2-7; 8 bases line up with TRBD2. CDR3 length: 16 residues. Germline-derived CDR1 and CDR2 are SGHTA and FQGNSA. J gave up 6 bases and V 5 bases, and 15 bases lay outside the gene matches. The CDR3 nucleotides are TGTGCCAGCAGCCCCCGGGGAGGAGCGGGAGTACGCGAGCAGTACTTC. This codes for CASSPRGGAGVREQYF.

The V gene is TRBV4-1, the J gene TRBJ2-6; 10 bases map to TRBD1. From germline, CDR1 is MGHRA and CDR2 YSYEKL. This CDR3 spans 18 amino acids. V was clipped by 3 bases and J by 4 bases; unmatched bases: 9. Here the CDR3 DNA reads TGCGCCAGCAGCCACCTGACCGGGACAGGGGTCGGGGCCAACGTCCTGACTTTC. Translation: CASSHLTGTGVGANVLTF.